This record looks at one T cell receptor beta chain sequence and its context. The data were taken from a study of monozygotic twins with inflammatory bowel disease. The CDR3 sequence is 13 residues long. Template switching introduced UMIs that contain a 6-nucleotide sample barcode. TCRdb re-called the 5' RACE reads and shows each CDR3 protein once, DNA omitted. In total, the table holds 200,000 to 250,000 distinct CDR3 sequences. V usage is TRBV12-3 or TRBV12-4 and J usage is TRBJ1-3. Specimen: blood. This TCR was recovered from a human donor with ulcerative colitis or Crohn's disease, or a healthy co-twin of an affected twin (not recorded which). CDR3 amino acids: CASTGGAGNTIYF.